Following are 24 T cell receptor beta chains from one sample sequenced in a study of blood T cell repertoires in COVID-19. The assay was immunoSEQ multiplex PCR, and TCRdb's table has in-frame clones only and misses some. This sample has about 320,000 clones, with approximately 89% found just once. Sequenced sample: peripheral blood. Every receptor here comes from a woman aged 25 to 39 with COVID-19, enrolled during active disease.

The gene calls are TRBV7-2 and TRBJ1-1; 9 nucleotides line up with TRBD1. The CDR3 extends over 13 amino acids. V lost 3 bases, J lost 6 bases, and 2 bases stayed unmatched. Germline V CDR1 and CDR2: SGHTA, FQGNSA. The CDR3 nucleotides are TGTGCCAGCAGCTTCTACAGGGGGCCTGAAGCTTTCTTT. Protein sequence: CASSFYRGPEAFF. Looking up the rest from reference TRBV7-2 and TRBJ1-1 gives the full variable domain: GAGVSQSPSNKVTEKGKDVELRCDPISGHTALYWYRQSLGQGLEFLIYFQGNSAPDKSGLPSDRFSAERTGGSVSTLTIQRTQQEDSAVYLCASSFYRGPEAFFGQGTRLTVV.

The V call is TRBV19, the J call TRBJ2-1; 8 nucleotides align to TRBD1. With V trimmed by 4 bases and J by 6 bases, 5 bases remained unmatched. The CDR3 covers 14 residues. Germline CDR1 LNHDA, CDR2 SQIVND (reference sequence). The CDR3 loop is CASSTGTGGNEQFF. The CDR3 nucleotides are TGTGCCAGTAGTACTGGGACAGGTGGCAATGAGCAGTTCTTC.

In this sample, this clone turned up once. Within the sample, other DNA sequences also encode this same CDR3. The chain couples TRBV28 to TRBJ2-7, with D possibly matching TRBD1 (6 bases). The CDR3 covers 14 residues. Germline V gene lookup returns CDR1 MDHEN and CDR2 SYDVKM. Trimming pared 3 bases from V and 3 bases from J, leaving 12 bases between. The chain's CDR3 is CASSLGQGGYEQYV. As DNA, the CDR3 is TGTGCCAGCAGTTTGGGACAAGGGGGCTACGAGCAGTACGTC.

The rearrangement uses TRBV2 and TRBJ1-1, with no clear D. Germline V gene sequence: CDR1 SNHLY, CDR2 FYNNEI. This CDR3 comprises 15 residues. With 2 bases removed from V and 0 bases from J, the gap between germline ends came to 10 bases. CDR3 coding DNA: TGTGCCAGCAGTGAATCCGGAGGATTGAACACTGAAGCTTTCTTT. This translates into CASSESGGLNTEAFF.

This sequence joins TRBV6-5 and TRBJ1-6; no reliable D call. V was pared by 8 bases and J by 5 bases, with 10 bases between. The CDR3 covers 13 residues. CDR1 and CDR2 (germline): MNHEY, SVGAGI. The CDR3 coding sequence is TGTGCCAGCTTCGGTCGAAATAATTCACCCCTCCACTTT. Amino acids: CASFGRNNSPLHF.

The chain joins TRBV28 to TRBJ2-1, with D maybe TRBD1 (6 bases). CDR1 is MDHEN, CDR2 SYDVKM, per germline. Trimming left V 6 bases short and J 5 bases short, with 17 bases between. The CDR3 has 15 amino acids. DNA for the CDR3: TGTGCCAGCAGCCCTAATTTTGGACAGAACAATGAGCAGTTCTTC. Encoded protein: CASSPNFGQNNEQFF.

The chain employs TRBV28 and TRBJ1-1; TRBD1 matches 11 bases. Germline-derived CDR1 and CDR2 are MDHEN and SYDVKM. This CDR3 is 16 amino acids long. Losses at the gene ends were 4 bases for V and 7 bases for J; bases not matched to a gene: 11. As DNA, the CDR3 is TGTGCCAGCAGTTCGGACAGATGGGACAGGGGGAGTGAAGCTTTCTTT. Encoded protein: CASSSDRWDRGSEAFF. Drawing the rest from reference TRBV28 and TRBJ1-1, the complete variable domain is DVKVTQSSRYLVKRTGEKVFLECVQDMDHENMFWYRQDPGLGLRLIYFSYDVKMKEKGDIPEGYSVSREKKERFSLILESASTNQTSMYLCASSSDRWDRGSEAFFGQGTRLTVV.

The gene calls are TRBV20-1 and TRBJ1-1; a possible D gene is TRBD1 (5 bases). The CDR3 is made up of 11 amino acids. V gave up 4 bases and J gave up 5 bases, with 8 bases separating them. In germline, CDR1 is DFQATT, CDR2 SNEGSKA (reference sequence). The CDR3 loop is CSAMGLTEAFF. CDR3 DNA sequence: TGCAGTGCTATGGGGCTGACTGAAGCTTTCTTT.

This clone appeared a single time. The chain is built from TRBV18 and TRBJ1-3, with TRBD1 identical over 9 bases. The junction had 15 bases not matched to a gene; V was cut back by 3 bases and J by 0 bases. The germline CDR1 and CDR2 sequences are KGHSH and LQKENI. The CDR3 runs to 20 residues. This chain's CDR3 is CASSPPVSGQGSSSGNTIYF. In DNA form, the CDR3 reads TGTGCCAGCTCACCCCCCGTCTCGGGACAGGGATCGAGCTCTGGAAACACCATATATTTT. Full variable domain (outside the CDR3, taken from reference TRBV18 and TRBJ1-3): NAGVMQNPRHLVRRRGQEARLRCSPMKGHSHVYWYRQLPEEGLKFMVYLQKENIIDESGMPKERFSAEFPKEGPSILRIQQVVRGDSAAYFCASSPPVSGQGSSSGNTIYFGEGSWLTVV.

V gene TRBV11-2 combines with J gene TRBJ2-5; D unclear. The CDR3 runs 13 residues. V gave up 5 bases and J gave up 5 bases, with 12 bases separating them. Germline V gives CDR1 SGHAT, CDR2 FQNNGV. The CDR3 loop reads CASSGSRRETQYF. CDR3 DNA sequence: TGTGCCAGCAGCGGGTCTCGGCGGGAGACCCAGTACTTC.

This chain connects TRBV15 to TRBJ2-3; 9 nucleotides line up with TRBD1. This CDR3 comprises 16 residues. Germline CDR1 LNHNV, CDR2 YYDKDF (reference sequence). Trimming took 8 bases from V and 10 from J; bases not matched to a gene: 19. This CDR3 is CATEQGALGSFEAQYF. The DNA of the CDR3 is TGTGCCACCGAACAGGGGGCCCTGGGATCTTTTGAGGCGCAGTATTTT.

In its sample, this clone was seen once. The chain couples TRBV5-4 to TRBJ2-1; 12 bases align to TRBD2. The germline CDR1 and CDR2 sequences are SGHNT and YYREEE (reference sequence). The CDR3 runs to 16 residues. Germline trimming cut 0 bases from V and 9 bases from J; bases unmatched to any gene: 7. The CDR3 loop reads CASSLVPLAGGTEQFF. CDR3 bases: TGTGCCAGCAGCTTGGTCCCACTAGCGGGGGGTACTGAGCAGTTCTTC.

The rearrangement links TRBV5-1 to TRBJ1-1; 7 nucleotides match TRBD1. J gave up 4 bases and V 3 bases, and 9 bases lay outside the gene matches. The CDR3 totals 15 residues. Germline-derived CDR1 and CDR2 are SGHRS and YFSETQ. Written as DNA, the CDR3 is TGCGCCAGCAGCTCTGGGGGGACAGAGGCCACTGAAGCTTTCTTT. Its protein product is CASSSGGTEATEAFF.

The V call is TRBV28, the J call TRBJ1-2; TRBD1 might be the D (6 bases). With 4 bases removed from V and 7 bases from J, the gap between germline ends came to 19 bases. The CDR3 spans 15 residues. CDR1 is MDHEN and CDR2 is SYDVKM in the germline V gene. Here the CDR3 reads CASSSRPQQGSGYTF. The CDR3 DNA reads as TGTGCCAGCAGTTCCCGCCCCCAACAGGGTAGTGGCTACACCTTC.

The chain employs TRBV16 and TRBJ1-4; 7 nucleotides align to TRBD1. The V and J ends lost 5 bases and 8 bases, in that order; junction bases with no gene match: 5. CDR3 size: 13 residues. CDR1 and CDR2 from the germline V gene are KGHSY and FQNENV. The CDR3 reads CASSGTAKEKLFF. The CDR3 DNA reads TGTGCCAGCAGCGGGACAGCCAAGGAAAAACTGTTTTTT.

The genes are TRBV6-1 and TRBJ2-7; 9 bases align to TRBD1. Germline trimming cut 2 bases from V and 4 bases from J; bases unmatched to any gene: 3. CDR1 is MNHNS, CDR2 SASEGT, per germline. The CDR3 runs 14 residues. The CDR3 DNA reads as TGTGCCAGCAGTGAACCCGGACAGGGGTACGAGCAGTACTTC. It codes for CASSEPGQGYEQYF.

CDR3 in amino acids: CASSFSGQGNSGNTIYF. Written as DNA, the CDR3 is TGTGCCAGCAGCTTCTCCGGACAGGGCAACTCTGGAAACACCATATATTTT. The rearrangement links TRBV7-8 to TRBJ1-3, with 8 positions matching TRBD1. CDR3 length: 17 amino acids. CDR1 is SGHVS, CDR2 FQNEAQ, per germline. Trimming removed 3 bases from V and 0 bases from J; junction bases left unmatched: 7.

The chain uses TRBV5-8 and TRBJ1-4; TRBD1 matches at 8 bases. Germline V CDR1 and CDR2: SGHTS, YDEGEE. This CDR3 has 14 residues. J was trimmed by 7 bases and V by 6 bases; bases with no gene match: 8. The CDR3 DNA is TGTGCCAGCACCTCAGGGGGCTTGAGTGAAAAACTGTTTTTT. Its protein is CASTSGGLSEKLFF.

V is TRBV6-4 and J is TRBJ2-3; 7 nucleotides align to TRBD2. CDR3 length: 14 amino acids. The trim removed 2 bases at V and 1 base at J, leaving 0 bases unmatched. CDR1 is MRHNA, CDR2 SNTAGT, per germline. The CDR3 coding sequence is TGTGCCAGCAGTGACGCGGGGGGCACAGATACGCAGTATTTT. Encoded protein: CASSDAGGTDTQYF.

The chain links TRBV11-2 to TRBJ1-1; maybe TRBD1 (5 bases). The CDR3 covers 15 residues. Trimming left V 5 bases short and J 1 base short, with 14 bases between. Germline V gene lookup returns CDR1 SGHAT and CDR2 FQNNGV. The CDR3 bases are TGTGCCAGCAGCGACCATCAAGACAGGAACACTGAAGCTTTCTTT. It specifies CASSDHQDRNTEAFF.

The sample holds one count of this clone. The gene calls are TRBV27 and TRBJ1-1, with TRBD1 identical over 11 bases. CDR1 MNHEY and CDR2 SMNVEV come from the germline V gene (reference sequence). This CDR3 spans 15 amino acids. V shed 5 bases, J shed 7 bases, and the junction held 9 bases outside the gene matches. The CDR3 DNA follows: TGTGCCAGCAGTACAAGGACAGGGGGCGGAGGTGAAGCTTTCTTT. It encodes CASSTRTGGGGEAFF.

This chain joins TRBV5-1 and TRBJ1-2; 7 bases match TRBD1. This CDR3 is built from 13 residues. The germline CDR1 and CDR2 sequences are SGHRS and YFSETQ. V shed 4 bases, J shed 8 bases, and the junction held 8 bases outside the gene matches. The CDR3 nucleotides are TGCGCCAGCAGCAGTACAGGGGAACGGGGCTACACCTTC. Translated: CASSSTGERGYTF.

This clone showed up just a few times. The chain links TRBV9 to TRBJ2-3, with 7 bases identical to TRBD1. The CDR3 is 18 residues long. Germline V gene lookup returns CDR1 SGDLS and CDR2 YYNGEE. V lost 0 bases, J lost 0 bases, and 10 bases stayed unmatched. DNA of the CDR3: TGTGCCAGCAGCGTAGGAGGGGGCTATCCCTCTAGCACAGATACGCAGTATTTT. It yields the protein CASSVGGGYPSSTDTQYF.

CDR3 sequence: CASSPRQGLGTEAFF. In DNA form, the CDR3 reads TGTGCCAGCAGCCCCCGACAGGGACTGGGCACTGAAGCTTTCTTT. The chain employs TRBV7-2 and TRBJ1-1; TRBD1 matches at 7 bases. Trimming took 5 bases from V and 4 from J; bases not matched to a gene: 10. Germline V gene lookup returns CDR1 SGHTA and CDR2 FQGNSA. There are 15 residues in the CDR3.